This entry features one TCR beta chain sequence. Antigen unknown. CDR3 size: 11 residues. Per the germline V gene, CDR1 is MNHEY and CDR2 is SMNVEV (reference sequence). Trimming stripped 3 bases from V and 1 base from J, with 0 bases between. Unsorted PBMCs provided DNA that was sequenced on ten immunoSEQ deep assay plates. Clones were sequenced by immunoSEQ multiplex PCR, and TCRdb holds only the in-frame ones, with some missing. There are roughly 500,000 clones in the sample; 75% to 85% occur only once, and over 10% lies in the top ten. These data are taken from a study of shared clonotypes between healthy human individuals. At the level of the study: The donor group consisted of two women and a few men, aged 18 to 49.

Broader study findings: Clonotype sharing among donors likely depends on sequencing depth.

Healthy adults negative for HIV, lacking recent acute infections or vaccinations, served as donors. This chain joins TRBV27 and TRBJ1-2; D is unresolved. The receptor comes from a woman in her thirties or forties in good health. Some clones in this sample may be carry-over from other donors' samples. Material: PBMCs. This CDR3 reads CASSFNYGYTF. The CDR3 DNA reads TGTGCCAGCAGTTTTAACTATGGCTACACCTTC.